This T cell receptor beta chain stems from a study of blood T cells in healthy people across ages. Together with a sample-barcoded 5' primer, a J-beta primer mix was included in a second PCR lasting about 7 to 11 cycles. TCRdb fed the 5' RACE reads into MiXCR, producing one record per CDR3 protein. Of 790,000 or so distinct CDR3 sequences listed, 56% were seen once; the top ten hold roughly 25%. Looked up from germline, CDR1 is LGHDT and CDR2 is YNNKEL (reference sequence). Deletions cut 3 bases from V and 7 bases from J, with 15 bases between. CDR3 length: 15 amino acids. This TCR was recovered from a man aged 40-49 years in good health. The V gene is TRBV3-1, the J gene TRBJ1-4; the D gene is possibly TRBD1 (5 bases). Sample: blood. DNA for the CDR3: TGTGCCAGCAGCCAGGTGGTGCAGGGAAGTGAAAAACTGTTTTTT. It codes for CASSQVVQGSEKLFF.